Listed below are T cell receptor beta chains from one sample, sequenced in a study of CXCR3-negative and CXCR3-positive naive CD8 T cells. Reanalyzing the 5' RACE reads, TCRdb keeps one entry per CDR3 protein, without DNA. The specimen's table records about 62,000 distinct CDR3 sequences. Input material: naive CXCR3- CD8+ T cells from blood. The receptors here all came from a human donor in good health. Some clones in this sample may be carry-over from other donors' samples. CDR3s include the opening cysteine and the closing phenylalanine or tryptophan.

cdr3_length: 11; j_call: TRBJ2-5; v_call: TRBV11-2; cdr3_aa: CASSFIGTQYF
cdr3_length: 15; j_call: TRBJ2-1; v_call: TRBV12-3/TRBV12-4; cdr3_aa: CASSSSLRGYNEQFF
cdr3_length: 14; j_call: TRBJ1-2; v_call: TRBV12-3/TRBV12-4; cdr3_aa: CASSATEGAEGYTF
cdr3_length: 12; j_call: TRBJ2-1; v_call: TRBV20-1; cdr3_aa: CSTGRRENEQFF
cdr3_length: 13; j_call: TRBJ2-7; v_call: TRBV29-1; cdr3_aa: CSVEGVSSYEQYF
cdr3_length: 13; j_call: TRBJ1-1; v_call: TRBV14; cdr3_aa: CASSQAGLTEAFF
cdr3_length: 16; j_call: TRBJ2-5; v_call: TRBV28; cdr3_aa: CASWARQGESQETQYF
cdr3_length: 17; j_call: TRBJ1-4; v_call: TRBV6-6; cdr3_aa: CASSSGAVYATNEKLFF
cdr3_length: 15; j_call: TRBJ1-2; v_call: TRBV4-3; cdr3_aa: CASSQDTYTIYGYTF
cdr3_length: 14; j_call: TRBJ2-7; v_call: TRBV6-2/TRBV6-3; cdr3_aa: CASSYTRQLYEQYF
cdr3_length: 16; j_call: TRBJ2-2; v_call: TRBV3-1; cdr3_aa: CASSPTSGGWTGELFF
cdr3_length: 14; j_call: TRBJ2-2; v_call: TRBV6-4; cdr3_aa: CASSVAGYTGELFF
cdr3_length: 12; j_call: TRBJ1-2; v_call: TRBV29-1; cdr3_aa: CSVAWTVGGYTF
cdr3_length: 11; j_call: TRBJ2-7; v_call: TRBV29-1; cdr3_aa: CSATGNYEQYF